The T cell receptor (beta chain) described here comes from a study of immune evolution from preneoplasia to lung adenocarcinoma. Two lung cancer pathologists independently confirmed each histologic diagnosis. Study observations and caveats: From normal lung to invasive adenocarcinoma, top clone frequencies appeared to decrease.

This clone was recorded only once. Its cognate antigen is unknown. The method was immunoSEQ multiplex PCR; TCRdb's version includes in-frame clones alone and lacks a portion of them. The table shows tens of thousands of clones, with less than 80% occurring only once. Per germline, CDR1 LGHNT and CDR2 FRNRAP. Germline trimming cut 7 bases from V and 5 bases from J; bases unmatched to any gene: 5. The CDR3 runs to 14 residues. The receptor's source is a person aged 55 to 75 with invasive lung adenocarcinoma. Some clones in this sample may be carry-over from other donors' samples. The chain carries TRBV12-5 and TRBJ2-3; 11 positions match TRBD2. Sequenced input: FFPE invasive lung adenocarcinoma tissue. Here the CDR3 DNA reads TGTGCTAGTGCGTACGGACTAGCGGGAGATACGCAGTATTTT. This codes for CASAYGLAGDTQYF.